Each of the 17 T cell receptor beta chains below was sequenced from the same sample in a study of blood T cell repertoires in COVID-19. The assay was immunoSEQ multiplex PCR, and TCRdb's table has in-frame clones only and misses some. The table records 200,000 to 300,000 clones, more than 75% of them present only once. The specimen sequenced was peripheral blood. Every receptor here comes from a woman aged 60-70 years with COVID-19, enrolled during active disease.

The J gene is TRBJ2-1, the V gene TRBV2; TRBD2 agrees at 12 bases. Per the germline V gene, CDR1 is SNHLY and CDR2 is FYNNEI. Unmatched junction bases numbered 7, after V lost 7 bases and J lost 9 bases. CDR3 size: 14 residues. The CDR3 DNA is TGTGCCAGCAAAGCCGGGACTAGCGGGTTTGAGCAGTTCTTC. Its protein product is CASKAGTSGFEQFF.

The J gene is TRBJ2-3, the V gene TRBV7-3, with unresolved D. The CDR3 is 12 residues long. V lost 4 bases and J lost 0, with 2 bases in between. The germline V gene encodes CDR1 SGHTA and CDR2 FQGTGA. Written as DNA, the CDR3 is TGTGCCAGCAGCTCTAGCACAGATACGCAGTATTTT. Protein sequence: CASSSSTDTQYF.

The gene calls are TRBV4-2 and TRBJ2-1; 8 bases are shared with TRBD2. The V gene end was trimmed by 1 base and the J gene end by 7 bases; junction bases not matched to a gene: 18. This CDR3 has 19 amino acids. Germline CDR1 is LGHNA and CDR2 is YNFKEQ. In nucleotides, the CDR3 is TGTGCCAGCAGCCAAGTAACCTCGGGCGGGAGGATTCGAGCAAATGAGCAGTTCTTC. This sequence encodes CASSQVTSGGRIRANEQFF.

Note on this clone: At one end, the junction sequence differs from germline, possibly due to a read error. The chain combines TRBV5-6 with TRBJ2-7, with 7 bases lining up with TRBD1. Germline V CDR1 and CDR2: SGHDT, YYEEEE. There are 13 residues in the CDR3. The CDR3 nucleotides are TGTGCCAGCACACTACAGGGGAGCTACGCGCAGTACTTC. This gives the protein CASTLQGSYAQYF.

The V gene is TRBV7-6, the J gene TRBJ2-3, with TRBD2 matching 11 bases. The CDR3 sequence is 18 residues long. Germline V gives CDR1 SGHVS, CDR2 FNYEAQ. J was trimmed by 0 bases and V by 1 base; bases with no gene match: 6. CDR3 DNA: TGTGCCAGCAGCTTAGGTCTAGCGGGAGGCCAGAGCACAGATACGCAGTATTTT. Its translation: CASSLGLAGGQSTDTQYF.

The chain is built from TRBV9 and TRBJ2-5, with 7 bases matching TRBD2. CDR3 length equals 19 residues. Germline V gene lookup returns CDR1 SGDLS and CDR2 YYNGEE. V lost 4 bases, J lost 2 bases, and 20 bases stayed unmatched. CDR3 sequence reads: CASSPRPVAGPLRQETQYF. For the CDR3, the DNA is TGTGCCAGCAGCCCCCGCCCGGTAGCGGGCCCCCTTAGGCAAGAGACCCAGTACTTC. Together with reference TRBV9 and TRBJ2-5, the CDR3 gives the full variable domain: DSGVTQTPKHLITATGQRVTLRCSPRSGDLSVYWYQQSLDQGLQFLIQYYNGEERAKGNILERFSAQQFPDLHSELNLSSLELGDSALYFCASSPRPVAGPLRQETQYFGPGTRLLVL.

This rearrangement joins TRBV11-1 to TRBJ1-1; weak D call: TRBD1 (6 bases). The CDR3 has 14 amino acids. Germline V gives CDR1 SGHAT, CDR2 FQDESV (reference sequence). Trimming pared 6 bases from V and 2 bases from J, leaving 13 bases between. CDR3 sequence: CASRKDSPNTEAFF. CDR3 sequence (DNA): TGTGCCAGCAGAAAGGACAGCCCAAACACTGAAGCTTTCTTT.

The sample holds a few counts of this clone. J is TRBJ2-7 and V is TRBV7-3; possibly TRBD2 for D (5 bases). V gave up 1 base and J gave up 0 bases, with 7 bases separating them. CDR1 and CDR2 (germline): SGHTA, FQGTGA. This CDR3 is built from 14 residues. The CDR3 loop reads CASSLKEVSYEQYF. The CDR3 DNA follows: TGTGCCAGCAGCTTAAAGGAGGTCTCCTACGAGCAGTACTTC.

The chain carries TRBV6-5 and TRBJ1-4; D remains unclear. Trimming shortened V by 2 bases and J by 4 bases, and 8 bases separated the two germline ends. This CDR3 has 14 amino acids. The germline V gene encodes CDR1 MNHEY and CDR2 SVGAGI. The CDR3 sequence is CASSYNQFNEKLFF. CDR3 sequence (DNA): TGTGCCAGCAGTTACAATCAGTTTAATGAAAAACTGTTTTTT.

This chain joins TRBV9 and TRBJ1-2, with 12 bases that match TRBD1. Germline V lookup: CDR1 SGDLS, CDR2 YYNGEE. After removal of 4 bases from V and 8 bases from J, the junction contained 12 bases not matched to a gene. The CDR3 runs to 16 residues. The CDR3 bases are TGTGCCAGCAGCCCCCGGGACAGGGGGCGGTCCACGGGCTACACCTTC. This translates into CASSPRDRGRSTGYTF.

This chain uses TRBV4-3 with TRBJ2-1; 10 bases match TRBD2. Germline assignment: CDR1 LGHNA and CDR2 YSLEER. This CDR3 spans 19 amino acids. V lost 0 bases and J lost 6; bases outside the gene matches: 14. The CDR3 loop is CASSQDMSTSGMGPNEQFF. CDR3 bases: TGCGCCAGCAGCCAAGATATGAGCACTAGCGGGATGGGCCCCAATGAGCAGTTCTTC.

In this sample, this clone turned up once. This chain's CDR3 is CASSSMGAGGPYNEQFF. The CDR3, as DNA: TGTGCCAGCAGCTCGATGGGAGCGGGAGGTCCCTACAATGAGCAGTTCTTC. The chain has TRBV11-2 and TRBJ2-1; 9 nucleotides align to TRBD2. This CDR3 region has 17 residues. CDR1 and CDR2 from the germline V gene are SGHAT and FQNNGV. After removal of 4 bases from V and 2 bases from J, the junction contained 9 bases not matched to a gene. Looking up the rest from reference TRBV11-2 and TRBJ2-1 gives the full variable domain: EAGVAQSPRYKIIEKRQSVAFWCNPISGHATLYWYQQILGQGPKLLIQFQNNGVVDDSQLPKDRFSAERLKGVDSTLKIQPAKLEDSAVYLCASSSMGAGGPYNEQFFGPGTRLTVL.

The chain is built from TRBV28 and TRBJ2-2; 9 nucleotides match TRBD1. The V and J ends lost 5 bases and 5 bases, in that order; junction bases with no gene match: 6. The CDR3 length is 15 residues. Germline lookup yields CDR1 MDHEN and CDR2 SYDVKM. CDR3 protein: CASSRGTGRTGELFF. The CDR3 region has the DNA TGTGCCAGCAGTCGGGGGACAGGGCGAACCGGGGAGCTGTTTTTT.

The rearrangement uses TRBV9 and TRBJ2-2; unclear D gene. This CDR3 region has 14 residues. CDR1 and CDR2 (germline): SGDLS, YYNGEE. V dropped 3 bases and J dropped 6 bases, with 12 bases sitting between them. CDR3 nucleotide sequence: TGTGCCAGCAGCGGACACAGTGGCGCCGGGGAGCTGTTTTTT. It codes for CASSGHSGAGELFF.

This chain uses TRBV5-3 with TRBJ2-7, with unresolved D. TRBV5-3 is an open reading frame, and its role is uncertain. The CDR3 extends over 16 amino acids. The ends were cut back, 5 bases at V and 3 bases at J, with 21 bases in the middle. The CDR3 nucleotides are TGTGCCAGAAGTTGTATTACCCCCACCCCTATCTACGAGCAGTACTTC. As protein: CARSCITPTPIYEQYF.

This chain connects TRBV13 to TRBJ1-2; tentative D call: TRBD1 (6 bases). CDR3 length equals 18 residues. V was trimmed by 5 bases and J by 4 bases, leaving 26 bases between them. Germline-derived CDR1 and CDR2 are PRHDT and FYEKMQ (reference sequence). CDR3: CASSPLANRETGIYGYTF. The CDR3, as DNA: TGTGCCAGCAGCCCCCTCGCGAACAGGGAGACAGGAATCTATGGCTACACCTTC.

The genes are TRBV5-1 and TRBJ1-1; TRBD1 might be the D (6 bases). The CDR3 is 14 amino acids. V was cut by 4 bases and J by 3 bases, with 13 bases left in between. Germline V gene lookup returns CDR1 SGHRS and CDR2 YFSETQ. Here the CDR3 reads CASSQGHPDTEAFF. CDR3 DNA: TGCGCCAGCAGCCAGGGACATCCTGACACTGAAGCTTTCTTT.